The 2 T cell receptor beta chains presented below share a single source sample, sequenced in a study of T cells in Graves' hyperthyroidism and ophthalmopathy. Researchers took RNA transcripts and amplified the TCR beta CDR3 regions from them. The HTBI primer set drove a first-round RT-PCR of the TCR CDR3. TCRdb reanalysed the multiplex PCR reads using MiXCR and keeps one entry per CDR3 protein. The table lists approximately 640,000 distinct CDR3 sequences, around 16% of them singletons, with around a sixth in the top ten. The source material was blood. The receptors shown here come from a man aged 45-65 years with Graves' hyperthyroidism.

The chain carries TRBV19 and TRBJ2-1; D uncertain. The germline V and J ends were trimmed by 4 bases and 0 bases, with 7 bases remaining between them. The CDR3 totals 14 residues. Germline V lookup: CDR1 LNHDA, CDR2 SQIVND (reference sequence). In nucleotides, the CDR3 is TGTGCCAGTAGTACCCTTATCTCCTACAATGAGCAGTTCTTC. It is translated as CASSTLISYNEQFF.

This clonotype was recorded a few times. The chain combines TRBV19 with TRBJ2-5; 7 bases line up with TRBD1. From germline, CDR1 is LNHDA and CDR2 SQIVND (reference sequence). The CDR3 contains 13 residues. Losses at the gene ends were 10 bases for V and 5 bases for J; bases not matched to a gene: 10. CDR3 in amino acids: CATTATGRETQYF. CDR3 DNA sequence: TGTGCCACCACCGCGACAGGGCGGGAGACCCAGTACTTC.